The clone carrying this TCR beta chain has a count of ten or more. Its target is not known. This specimen belongs to a study of T-cell reconstitution after alpha-beta-depleted transplantation in children. Germline V gene sequence: CDR1 SGHRS, CDR2 YFSETQ. V shed 3 bases, J shed 4 bases, and the junction held 10 bases outside the gene matches. CDR3 size: 16 residues. Preparing the TCRbeta library involved the use of unique molecular identifiers. TCRdb fed the PCR reads into MiXCR, producing one record per CDR3 protein. Of hundreds of thousands of distinct CDR3 sequences detected, around 12% appear once; the ten largest clones hold roughly 0.77%. Study-wide results and caveats: There were some patients whose high TCRbeta diversity at day 60 came from surviving recipient T cells and thymic progenitors. When one year had passed after transplant, most T-cell counts and diversity came from newly produced T cells.

The material was PBMCs, obtained before TCRalphabeta/CD19-depleted stem cell transplant. This chain links TRBV5-1 with TRBJ2-7; 10 bases line up with TRBD2. The clonotype was recovered from a girl aged 2-10 years with congenital amegakaryocytic thrombocytopenia, due to receive a stem cell transplant. The CDR3 loop reads CASSSGFTSGKYEQYF. Here the CDR3 DNA reads TGCGCCAGCAGCTCCGGTTTTACTAGCGGGAAATACGAGCAGTACTTC.